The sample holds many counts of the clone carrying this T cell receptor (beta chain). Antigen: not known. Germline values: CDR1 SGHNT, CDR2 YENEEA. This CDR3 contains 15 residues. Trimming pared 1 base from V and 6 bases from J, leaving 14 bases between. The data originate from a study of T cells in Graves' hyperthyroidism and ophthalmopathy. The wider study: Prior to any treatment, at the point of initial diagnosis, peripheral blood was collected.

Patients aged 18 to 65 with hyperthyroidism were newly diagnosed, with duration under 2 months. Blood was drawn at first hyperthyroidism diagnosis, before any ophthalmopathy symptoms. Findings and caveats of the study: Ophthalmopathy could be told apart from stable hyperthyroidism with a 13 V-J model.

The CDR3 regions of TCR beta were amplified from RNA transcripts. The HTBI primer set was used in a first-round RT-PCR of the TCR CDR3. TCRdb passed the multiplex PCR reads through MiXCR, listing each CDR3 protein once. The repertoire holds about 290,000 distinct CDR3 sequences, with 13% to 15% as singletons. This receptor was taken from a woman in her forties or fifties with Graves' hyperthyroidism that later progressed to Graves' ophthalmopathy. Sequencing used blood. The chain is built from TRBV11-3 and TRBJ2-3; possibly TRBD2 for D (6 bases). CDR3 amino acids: CASSLVSGGSDTQYF. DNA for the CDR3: TGTGCCAGCAGCTTAGTCAGTGGAGGGTCCGATACGCAGTATTTT.